The next 6 T cell receptor beta chains were all read from a single sample in a study of STAT5B mutations in CD4+ large granular lymphocyte leukemia. Produced via immunoSEQ multiplex PCR; TCRdb's table is partial and in-frame only. Altogether just over 40,000 clones are present, 80% to 90% being singletons, with the ten largest covering around 3.3%. Specimen: CD4+ T cells from blood buffy coats. The receptors shown here come from a human donor in good health.

This clone was seen more than once but under ten times. V is TRBV4-1 and J is TRBJ1-5; possible D gene TRBD1, 6 bases. Germline lookup yields CDR1 MGHRA and CDR2 YSYEKL. The CDR3 has 17 amino acids. V dropped 0 bases and J dropped 2 bases, with 14 bases sitting between them. As DNA, the CDR3 is TGCGCCAGCAGCCAAGATTCAGGGGCTGGGGGCAATCAGCCCCAGCATTTT. Its translation is CASSQDSGAGGNQPQHF.

V usage is TRBV9 and J usage is TRBJ2-5; a weak D match, TRBD1 (6 bases). The CDR3 has 15 residues. V gave up 0 bases and J gave up 9 bases, with 18 bases separating them. CDR1 SGDLS and CDR2 YYNGEE come from the germline V gene. The CDR3 protein is CASSVVDRSGAAQYF. The CDR3 coding sequence is TGTGCCAGCAGCGTAGTCGACCGCTCAGGGGCCGCCCAGTACTTC.

J is TRBJ2-7 and V is TRBV6-1, with TRBD1 matching 7 bases. V was pared by 8 bases and J by 4 bases, with 8 bases of the junction left unmatched. The CDR3 spans 13 residues. Germline V CDR1 and CDR2: MNHNS, SASEGT. The DNA of the CDR3 is TGTGCCAGCGGAGACAGGGTAGGTTACGAGCAGTACTTC. Translated: CASGDRVGYEQYF.

The rearrangement uses TRBV5-1 and TRBJ1-1; TRBD1 agrees at 9 bases. The CDR3 has 18 residues. V lost 4 bases, J lost 0 bases, and 13 bases stayed unmatched. Germline V gene sequence: CDR1 SGHRS, CDR2 YFSETQ. The DNA for the CDR3 is TGCGCCAGCAGCGCAGGCACGGGACAGGGCCATATGAACACTGAAGCTTTCTTT. Translating gives CASSAGTGQGHMNTEAFF. Full variable domain (rest looked up from reference TRBV5-1 and TRBJ1-1): KAGVTQTPRYLIKTRGQQVTLSCSPISGHRSVSWYQQTPGQGLQFLFEYFSETQRNKGNFPGRFSGRQFSNSRSEMNVSTLELGDSALYLCASSAGTGQGHMNTEAFFGQGTRLTVV.

Here the CDR3 reads CASSYSKGRGETQYF. In DNA, the CDR3 is TGTGCCAGCAGTTACTCGAAGGGGCGGGGAGAGACCCAGTACTTC. J is TRBJ2-5 and V is TRBV6-5, with D tentatively TRBD2 (6 bases). The V and J ends lost 0 bases and 4 bases respectively, with 12 bases between them. Germline values: CDR1 MNHEY, CDR2 SVGAGI. There are 15 residues in the CDR3.

For the CDR3, the DNA is TGTGCCATCAGCAAAACAGTGGACGAGCAGTACTTC. Translation gives CAISKTVDEQYF. The chain couples TRBV10-3 to TRBJ2-7; D is ambiguous. This CDR3 is 12 amino acids long. V was pared by 6 bases and J by 5 bases, with 11 bases between. CDR1 and CDR2 (germline): ENHRY, SYGVKD.